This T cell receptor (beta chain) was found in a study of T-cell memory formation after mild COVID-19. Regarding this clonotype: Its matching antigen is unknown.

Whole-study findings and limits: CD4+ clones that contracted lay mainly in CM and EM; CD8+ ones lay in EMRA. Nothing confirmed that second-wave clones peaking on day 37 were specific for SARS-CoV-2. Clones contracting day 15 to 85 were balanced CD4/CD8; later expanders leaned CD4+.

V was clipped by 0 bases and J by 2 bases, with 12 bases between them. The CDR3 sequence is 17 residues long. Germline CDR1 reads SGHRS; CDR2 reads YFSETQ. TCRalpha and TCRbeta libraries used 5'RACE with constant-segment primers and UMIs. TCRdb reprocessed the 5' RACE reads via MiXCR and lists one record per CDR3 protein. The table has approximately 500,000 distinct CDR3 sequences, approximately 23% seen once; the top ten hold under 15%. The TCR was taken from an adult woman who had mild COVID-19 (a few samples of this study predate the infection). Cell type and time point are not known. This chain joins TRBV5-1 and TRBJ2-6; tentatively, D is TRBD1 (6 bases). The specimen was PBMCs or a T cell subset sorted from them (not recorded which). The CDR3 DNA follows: TGCGCCAGCAGCTTGGAAGCCACAGGGACTGGGGCCAACGTCCTGACTTTC. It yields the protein CASSLEATGTGANVLTF.